Listed below are T cell receptor beta chains from one sample, sequenced in a study of T-cell reconstitution after alpha-beta-depleted transplantation in children. One entry per CDR3 protein results from TCRdb running MiXCR on the PCR reads. Here the sample spans about 490,000 distinct CDR3 sequences, about 10% being singletons. Source: PBMCs, taken before TCRalphabeta/CD19-depleted stem cell transplant. These receptors all stem from a child aged 2-15 years with inherited bone marrow failure, due to receive a stem cell transplant. Each CDR3 is given without its conserved first and last residue. Each record gives: J gene, V gene, CDR3 protein.

J gene: TRBJ2-7; V gene: TRBV5-1; CDR3 protein: ASREQGPYEQY
J gene: TRBJ2-7; V gene: TRBV27; CDR3 protein: ASSVGRNYEQY
J gene: TRBJ2-7; V gene: TRBV21-1; CDR3 protein: ASSKSPGQGSYEQY
J gene: TRBJ1-1; V gene: TRBV9; CDR3 protein: ASSVAVYTEAF
J gene: TRBJ2-5; V gene: TRBV28; CDR3 protein: ASSSQGGVETQY
J gene: TRBJ2-7; V gene: TRBV7-9; CDR3 protein: ASSQTPQGVGNEQY
J gene: TRBJ2-3; V gene: TRBV11-2; CDR3 protein: ASSLDRLGLSTDTQY
J gene: TRBJ2-2; V gene: TRBV7-9; CDR3 protein: ASSQGPLAGYTGELF
J gene: TRBJ1-5; V gene: TRBV5-1; CDR3 protein: ASRVPGFIQPQH
J gene: TRBJ1-1; V gene: TRBV28; CDR3 protein: ASEGPQGPEAF
J gene: TRBJ2-5; V gene: TRBV6-2/TRBV6-3; CDR3 protein: ASSYFGLAGETQY
J gene: TRBJ1-1; V gene: TRBV10-3; CDR3 protein: AISYLAAGYTEAF
J gene: TRBJ1-5; V gene: TRBV4-3; CDR3 protein: ASSQGITEYQPQH
J gene: TRBJ2-3; V gene: TRBV21-1; CDR3 protein: ASSKESARGTDTQY
J gene: TRBJ2-1; V gene: TRBV5-1; CDR3 protein: ASSLRQGSYNEQF
J gene: TRBJ2-5; V gene: TRBV9; CDR3 protein: ASSVAGQGVETQY
J gene: TRBJ2-2; V gene: TRBV11-3; CDR3 protein: ASSSGGGELF
J gene: TRBJ2-1; V gene: TRBV11-2; CDR3 protein: ASSLGPDRGPVQF
J gene: TRBJ2-1; V gene: TRBV12-3/TRBV12-4; CDR3 protein: ASSITRGEQF
J gene: TRBJ2-5; V gene: TRBV28; CDR3 protein: ASSPIDRIQETQY
J gene: TRBJ1-5; V gene: TRBV12-3/TRBV12-4; CDR3 protein: ASSLRGAQSNQPQH
J gene: TRBJ2-6; V gene: TRBV20-1; CDR3 protein: SARTSGSPISGANVLT
J gene: TRBJ2-3; V gene: TRBV12-3/TRBV12-4; CDR3 protein: ASSLGSGGDTQY
J gene: TRBJ2-5; V gene: TRBV20-1; CDR3 protein: SAEGLAGEETQY
J gene: TRBJ1-1; V gene: TRBV6-5; CDR3 protein: ASSYSRAVNTEAF
J gene: TRBJ2-7; V gene: TRBV27; CDR3 protein: ASSLSRALEQY
J gene: TRBJ1-1; V gene: TRBV5-1; CDR3 protein: ASRNIRGPFNTEAF
J gene: TRBJ2-3; V gene: TRBV4-3; CDR3 protein: ASSWEDGTDTQY
J gene: TRBJ2-1; V gene: TRBV27; CDR3 protein: ASSPGLAVPNEQF
J gene: TRBJ2-1; V gene: TRBV18; CDR3 protein: ASSLDLADNEQF
J gene: TRBJ1-1; V gene: TRBV19; CDR3 protein: ASGVTGFSANTEAF
J gene: TRBJ2-3; V gene: TRBV7-9; CDR3 protein: ASSPKATGVPTDTQY
J gene: TRBJ2-3; V gene: TRBV1; CDR3 protein: TSRPGRFLGEWEADTQY
J gene: TRBJ1-3; V gene: TRBV10-1; CDR3 protein: ASRAGSGNTIY
J gene: TRBJ1-1; V gene: TRBV20-1; CDR3 protein: SARAEASTEAF
J gene: TRBJ2-6; V gene: TRBV6-2/TRBV6-3; CDR3 protein: ASRPLWREISGANVLT